This T cell receptor (beta chain) originates from a study of cytomegalovirus exposure and HLA in healthy donors. Primers for the PCR totalled 60 Vbeta and 13 Jbeta. Under the authors' procedure: Approximately 11 million of the 60 million to 90 million unique TCR beta chains counted in a later analysis were shared. The table came from immunoSEQ multiplex PCR; TCRdb's copy has only in-frame clones and leaves some out. Clone size and V and J calls were adopted from that table, with D and trimming inferred from the DNA. Of 95,000 to 150,000 clones listed, approximately 70% are singletons. This clone was found a few times. The target antigen is unknown. This CDR3 is 16 amino acids long. Trimming left V 2 bases short and J 3 bases short, with 17 bases between. The germline gives CDR1 MDHEN, CDR2 SYDVKM. Study findings and constraints: High sensitivity and specificity were reportedly achieved when the classifier diagnosed cytomegalovirus status. Per a later analysis, 15,000 to 20,000 TCR beta sequences showed association with HLA alleles at 0.05 false discovery rate.

The receptor's source is a man in his late teens or twenties in good health and CMV-seronegative. Sequenced sample: PBMCs. The V gene is TRBV28, the J gene TRBJ2-7, with D possibly being TRBD1 (6 bases). In nucleotides, the CDR3 is TGTGCCAGCAGTTTACCTCAAGGGGGAAGAGGCTACGAGCAGTACTTC. Translation gives CASSLPQGGRGYEQYF.